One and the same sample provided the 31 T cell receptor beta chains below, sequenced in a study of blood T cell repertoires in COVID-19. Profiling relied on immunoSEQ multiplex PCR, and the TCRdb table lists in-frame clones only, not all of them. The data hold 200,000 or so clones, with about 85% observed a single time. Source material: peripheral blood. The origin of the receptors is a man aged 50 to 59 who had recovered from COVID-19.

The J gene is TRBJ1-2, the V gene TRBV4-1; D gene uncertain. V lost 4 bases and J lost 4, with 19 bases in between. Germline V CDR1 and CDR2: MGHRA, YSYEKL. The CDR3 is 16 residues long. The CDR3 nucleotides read TGCGCCAGCAGCCCCCAGGAAGGCGAGACGGCCTATGGCTACACCTTC. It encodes CASSPQEGETAYGYTF.

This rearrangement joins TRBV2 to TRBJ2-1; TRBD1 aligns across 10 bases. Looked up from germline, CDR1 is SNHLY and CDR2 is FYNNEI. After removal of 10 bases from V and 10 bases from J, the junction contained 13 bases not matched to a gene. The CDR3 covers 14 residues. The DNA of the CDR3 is TGTGCCACCAAAAGACAGGGGGCTCGAGGGGAGCAGTTCTTC. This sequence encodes CATKRQGARGEQFF.

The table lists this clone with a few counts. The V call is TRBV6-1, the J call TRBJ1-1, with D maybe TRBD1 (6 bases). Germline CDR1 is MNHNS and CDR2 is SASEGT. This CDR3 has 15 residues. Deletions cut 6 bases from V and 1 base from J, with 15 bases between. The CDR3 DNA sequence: TGTGCCAGCAGCATAGACAGGATAGGGAACACTGAAGCTTTCTTT. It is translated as CASSIDRIGNTEAFF.

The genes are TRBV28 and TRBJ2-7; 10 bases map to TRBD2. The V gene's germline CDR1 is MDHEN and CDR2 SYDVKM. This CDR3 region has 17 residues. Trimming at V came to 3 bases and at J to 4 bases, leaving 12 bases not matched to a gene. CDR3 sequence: CASSLGAGGGLRYEQYF. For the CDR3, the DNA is TGTGCCAGCAGTTTGGGAGCGGGAGGGGGTCTTAGGTACGAGCAGTACTTC.

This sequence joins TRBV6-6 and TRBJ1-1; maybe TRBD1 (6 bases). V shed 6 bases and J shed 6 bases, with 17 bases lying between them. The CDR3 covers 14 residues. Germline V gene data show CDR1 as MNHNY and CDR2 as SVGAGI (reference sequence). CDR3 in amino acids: CASSTPGGHAEAFF. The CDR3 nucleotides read TGTGCCAGCAGCACACCGGGGGGCCACGCTGAAGCTTTCTTT.

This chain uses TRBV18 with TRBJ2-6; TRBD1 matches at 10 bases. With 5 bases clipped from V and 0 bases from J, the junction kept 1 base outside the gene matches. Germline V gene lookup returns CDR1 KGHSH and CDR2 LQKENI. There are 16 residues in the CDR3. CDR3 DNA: TGTGCCAGCTCAGGGGACAGGGGCTCTGGGGCCAACGTCCTGACTTTC. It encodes CASSGDRGSGANVLTF.

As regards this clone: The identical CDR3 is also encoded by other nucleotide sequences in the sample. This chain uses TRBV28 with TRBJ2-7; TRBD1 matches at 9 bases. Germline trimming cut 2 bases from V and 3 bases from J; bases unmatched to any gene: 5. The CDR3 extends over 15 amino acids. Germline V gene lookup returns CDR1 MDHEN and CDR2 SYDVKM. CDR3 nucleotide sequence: TGTGCCAGCAGTTTAGGGGGGACAGGGAACTACGAGCAGTACTTC. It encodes CASSLGGTGNYEQYF.

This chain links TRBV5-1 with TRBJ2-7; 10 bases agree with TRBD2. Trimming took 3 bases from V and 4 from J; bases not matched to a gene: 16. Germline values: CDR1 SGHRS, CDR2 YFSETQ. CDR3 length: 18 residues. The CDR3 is CASSWGQAPSGRGYEQYF. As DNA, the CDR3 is TGCGCCAGCAGCTGGGGACAGGCCCCTAGCGGGAGAGGATACGAGCAGTACTTC.

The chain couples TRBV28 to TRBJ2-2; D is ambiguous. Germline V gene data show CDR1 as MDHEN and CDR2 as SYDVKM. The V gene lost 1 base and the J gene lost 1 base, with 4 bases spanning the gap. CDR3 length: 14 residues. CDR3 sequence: CASSLLLNTGELFF. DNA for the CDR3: TGTGCCAGCAGTTTATTATTGAACACCGGGGAGCTGTTTTTT. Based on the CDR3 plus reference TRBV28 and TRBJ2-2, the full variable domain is DVKVTQSSRYLVKRTGEKVFLECVQDMDHENMFWYRQDPGLGLRLIYFSYDVKMKEKGDIPEGYSVSREKKERFSLILESASTNQTSMYLCASSLLLNTGELFFGEGSRLTVL.

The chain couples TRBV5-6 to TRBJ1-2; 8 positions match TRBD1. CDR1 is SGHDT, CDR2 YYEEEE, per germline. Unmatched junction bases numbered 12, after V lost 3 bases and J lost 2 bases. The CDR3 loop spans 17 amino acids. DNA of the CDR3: TGTGCCAGCAGCTGGGGGGGCAGGACAGGGCCCAACTATGGCTACACCTTC. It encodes CASSWGGRTGPNYGYTF.

CDR3 nucleotide sequence: TGTGCCAGCAGGGATGACAGGGACTATGGCTACACCTTC. It codes for CASRDDRDYGYTF. The chain combines TRBV2 with TRBJ1-2; 7 bases agree with TRBD1. CDR3 length: 13 amino acids. CDR1 SNHLY and CDR2 FYNNEI come from the germline V gene. V was clipped by 6 bases and J by 3 bases; unmatched bases: 4.

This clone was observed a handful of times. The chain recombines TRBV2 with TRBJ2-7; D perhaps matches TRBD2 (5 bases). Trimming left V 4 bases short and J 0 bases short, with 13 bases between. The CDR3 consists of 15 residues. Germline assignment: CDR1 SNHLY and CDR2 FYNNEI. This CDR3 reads CASSVGGSSSYEQYF. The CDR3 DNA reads TGTGCCAGCAGTGTTGGCGGGTCCAGCTCCTACGAGCAGTACTTC.

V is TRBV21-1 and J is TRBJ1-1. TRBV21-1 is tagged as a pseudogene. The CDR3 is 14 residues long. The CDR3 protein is CASTLNAGGTEAFF. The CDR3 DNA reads TGTGCCAGCACCTTGAACGCCGGAGGCACTGAAGCTTTCTTT.

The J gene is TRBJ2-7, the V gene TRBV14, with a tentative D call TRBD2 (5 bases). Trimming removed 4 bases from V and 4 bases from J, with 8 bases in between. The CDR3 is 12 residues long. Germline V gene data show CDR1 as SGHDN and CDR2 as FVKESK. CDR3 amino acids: CASSLGLYEQYF. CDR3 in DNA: TGTGCCAGCAGCCTCGGACTTTACGAGCAGTACTTC.

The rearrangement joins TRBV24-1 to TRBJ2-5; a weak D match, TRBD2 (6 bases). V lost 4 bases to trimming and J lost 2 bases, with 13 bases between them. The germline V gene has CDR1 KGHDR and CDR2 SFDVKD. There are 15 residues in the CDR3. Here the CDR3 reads CATSEASRGQETQYF. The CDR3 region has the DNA TGTGCCACCAGTGAAGCCAGCCGGGGGCAAGAGACCCAGTACTTC.

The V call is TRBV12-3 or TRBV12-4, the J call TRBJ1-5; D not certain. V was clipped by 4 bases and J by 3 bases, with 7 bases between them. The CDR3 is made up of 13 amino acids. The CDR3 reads CASSWRDNQPQHF. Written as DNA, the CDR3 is TGTGCCAGCAGTTGGAGGGACAATCAGCCCCAGCATTTT.

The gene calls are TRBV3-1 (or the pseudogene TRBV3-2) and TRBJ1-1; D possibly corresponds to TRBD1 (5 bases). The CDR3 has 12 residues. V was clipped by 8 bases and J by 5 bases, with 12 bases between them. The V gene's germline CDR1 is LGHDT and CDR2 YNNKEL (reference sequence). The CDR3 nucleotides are TGTGCCAGCGAGGACGGGGGTACTGAAGCTTTCTTT. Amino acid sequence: CASEDGGTEAFF.

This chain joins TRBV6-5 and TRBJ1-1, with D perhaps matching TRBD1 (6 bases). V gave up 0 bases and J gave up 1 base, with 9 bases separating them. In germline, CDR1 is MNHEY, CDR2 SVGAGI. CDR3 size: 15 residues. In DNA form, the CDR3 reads TGTGCCAGCAGTTACTCGAAAGGGGGGAACACTGAAGCTTTCTTT. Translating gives CASSYSKGGNTEAFF.

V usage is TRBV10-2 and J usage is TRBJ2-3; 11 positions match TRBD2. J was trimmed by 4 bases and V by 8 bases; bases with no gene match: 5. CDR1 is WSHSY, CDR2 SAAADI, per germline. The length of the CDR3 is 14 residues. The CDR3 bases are TGCGCCAGCCAACTAGCGGGAGCCCCAGATACGCAGTATTTT. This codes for CASQLAGAPDTQYF.

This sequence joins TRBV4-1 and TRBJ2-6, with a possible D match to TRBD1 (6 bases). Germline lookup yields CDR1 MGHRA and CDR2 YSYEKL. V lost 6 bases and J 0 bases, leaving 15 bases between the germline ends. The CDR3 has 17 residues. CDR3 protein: CASRPPGQYSGANVLTF. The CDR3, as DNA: TGCGCCAGCAGACCTCCGGGACAATACTCTGGGGCCAACGTCCTGACTTTC.

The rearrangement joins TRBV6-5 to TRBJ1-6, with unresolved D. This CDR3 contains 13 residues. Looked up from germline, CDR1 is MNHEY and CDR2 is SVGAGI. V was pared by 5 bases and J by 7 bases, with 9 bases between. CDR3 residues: CASSKTRNSPLHF. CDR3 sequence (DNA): TGTGCCAGCAGTAAGACAAGGAATTCACCCCTCCACTTT.

In DNA, the CDR3 is TGTGCCAGCAGCTTGCGGGACAGAGCCTACGAGCAGTACTTC. This encodes CASSLRDRAYEQYF. The genes are TRBV7-8 and TRBJ2-7; TRBD1 might be the D (7 bases). In germline, CDR1 is SGHVS, CDR2 FQNEAQ. Trimming took off 3 bases at V and 2 bases at J, with 11 bases between the two ends. CDR3 length: 14 amino acids.

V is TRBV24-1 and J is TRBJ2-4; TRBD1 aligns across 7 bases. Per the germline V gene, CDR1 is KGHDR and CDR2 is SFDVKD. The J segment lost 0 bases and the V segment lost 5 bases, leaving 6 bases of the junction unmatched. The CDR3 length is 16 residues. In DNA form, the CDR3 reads TGTGCCACCAGTGGCTCGGACAGGTTAGCCAAAAACATTCAGTACTTC. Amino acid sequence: CATSGSDRLAKNIQYF.

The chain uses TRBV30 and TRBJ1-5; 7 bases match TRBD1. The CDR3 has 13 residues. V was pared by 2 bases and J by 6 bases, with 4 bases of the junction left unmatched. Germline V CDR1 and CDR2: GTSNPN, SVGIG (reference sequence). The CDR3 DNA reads TGTGCCTGGAGTATTAAGGGGGCTCAGCCCCAGCATTTT. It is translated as CAWSIKGAQPQHF.

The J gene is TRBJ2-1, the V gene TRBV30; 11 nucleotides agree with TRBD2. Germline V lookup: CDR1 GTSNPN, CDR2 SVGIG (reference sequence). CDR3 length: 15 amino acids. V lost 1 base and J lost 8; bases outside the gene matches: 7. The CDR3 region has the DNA TGTGCCTGGAGTGCAACTAGCGGGAGTATCTATGAGCAGTTCTTC. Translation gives CAWSATSGSIYEQFF. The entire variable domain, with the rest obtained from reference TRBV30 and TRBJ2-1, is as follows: SQTIHQWPATLVQPVGSPLSLECTVEGTSNPNLYWYRQAAGRGLQLLFYSVGIGQISSEVPQNLSASRPQDRQFILSSKKLLLSDSGFYLCAWSATSGSIYEQFFGPGTRLTVL.

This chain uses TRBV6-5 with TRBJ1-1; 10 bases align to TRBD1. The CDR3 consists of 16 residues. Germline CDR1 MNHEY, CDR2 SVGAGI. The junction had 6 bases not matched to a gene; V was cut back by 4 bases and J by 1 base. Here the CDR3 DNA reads TGTGCCAGCAGTTCCCGGGACAGGGGAGGGAACACTGAAGCTTTCTTT. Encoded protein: CASSSRDRGGNTEAFF.

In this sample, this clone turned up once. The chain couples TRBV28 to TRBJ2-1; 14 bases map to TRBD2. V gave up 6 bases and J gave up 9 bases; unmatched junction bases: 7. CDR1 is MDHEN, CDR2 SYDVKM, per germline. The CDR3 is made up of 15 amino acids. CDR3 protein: CASRPGTSGSGEQFF. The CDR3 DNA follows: TGTGCCAGCAGACCCGGGACTAGCGGGAGTGGTGAGCAGTTCTTC.

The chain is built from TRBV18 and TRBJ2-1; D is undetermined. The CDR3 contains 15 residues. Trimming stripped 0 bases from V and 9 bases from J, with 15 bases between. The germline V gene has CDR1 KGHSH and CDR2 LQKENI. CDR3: CASSPPRPPTGEQFF. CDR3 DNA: TGTGCCAGCTCACCACCCCGTCCCCCGACGGGTGAGCAGTTCTTC.

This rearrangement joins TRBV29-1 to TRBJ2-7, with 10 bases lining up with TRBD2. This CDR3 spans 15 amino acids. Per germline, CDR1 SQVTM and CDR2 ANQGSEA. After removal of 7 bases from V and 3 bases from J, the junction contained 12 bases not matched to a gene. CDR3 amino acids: CSAFQREGDRYEQYF. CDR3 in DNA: TGCAGCGCCTTCCAGCGGGAGGGAGATCGCTACGAGCAGTACTTC.

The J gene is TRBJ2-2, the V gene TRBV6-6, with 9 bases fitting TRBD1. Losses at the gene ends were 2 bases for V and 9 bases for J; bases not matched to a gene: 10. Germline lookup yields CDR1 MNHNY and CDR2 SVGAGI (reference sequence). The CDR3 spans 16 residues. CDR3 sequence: CASSYTGQGPSRELFF. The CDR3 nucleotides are TGTGCCAGCAGTTACACGGGACAGGGTCCATCCAGGGAGCTGTTTTTT.

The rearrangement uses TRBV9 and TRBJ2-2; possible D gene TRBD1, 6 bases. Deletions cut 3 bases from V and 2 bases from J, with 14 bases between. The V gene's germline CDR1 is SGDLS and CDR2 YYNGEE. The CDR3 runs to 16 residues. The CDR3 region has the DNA TGTGCCAGCAGCGCCTCCGGGACAACAAACACCGGGGAGCTGTTTTTT. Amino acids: CASSASGTTNTGELFF.